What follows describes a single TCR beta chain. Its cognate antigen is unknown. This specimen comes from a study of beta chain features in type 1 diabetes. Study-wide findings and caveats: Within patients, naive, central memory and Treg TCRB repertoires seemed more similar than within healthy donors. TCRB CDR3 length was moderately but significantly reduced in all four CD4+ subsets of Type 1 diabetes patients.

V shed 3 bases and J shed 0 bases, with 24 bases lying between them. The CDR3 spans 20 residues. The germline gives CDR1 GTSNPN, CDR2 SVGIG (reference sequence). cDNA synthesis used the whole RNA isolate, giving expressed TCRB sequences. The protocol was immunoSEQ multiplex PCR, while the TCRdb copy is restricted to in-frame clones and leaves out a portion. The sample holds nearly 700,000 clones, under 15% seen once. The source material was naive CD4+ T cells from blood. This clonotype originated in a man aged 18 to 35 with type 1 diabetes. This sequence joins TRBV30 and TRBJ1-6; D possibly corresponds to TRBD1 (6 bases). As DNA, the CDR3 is TGTGCCTGGAGCGTCCCCCCACAGGGAAGGTTGAGCTCCTATAATTCACCCCTCCACTTT. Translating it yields CAWSVPPQGRLSSYNSPLHF.